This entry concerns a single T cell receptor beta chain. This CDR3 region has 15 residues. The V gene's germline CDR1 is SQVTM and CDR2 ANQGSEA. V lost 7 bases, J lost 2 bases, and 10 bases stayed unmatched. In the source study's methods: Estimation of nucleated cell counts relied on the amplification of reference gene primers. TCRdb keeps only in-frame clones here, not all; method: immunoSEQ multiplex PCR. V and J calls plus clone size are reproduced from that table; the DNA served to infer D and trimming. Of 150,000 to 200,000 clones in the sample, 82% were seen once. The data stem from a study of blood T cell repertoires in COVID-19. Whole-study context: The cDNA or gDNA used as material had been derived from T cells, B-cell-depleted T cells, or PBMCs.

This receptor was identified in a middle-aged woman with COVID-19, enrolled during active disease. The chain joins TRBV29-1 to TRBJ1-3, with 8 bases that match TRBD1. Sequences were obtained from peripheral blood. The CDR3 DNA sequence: TGCAGCGCCTCATTGACAGGGGCCACTGGAAACACCATATATTTT. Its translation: CSASLTGATGNTIYF.